This paragraph covers one T cell receptor beta chain sequence. Other DNA sequences of this sample code for an identical CDR3. The sample originates from a study of blood T cell repertoires in COVID-19. Study-level information: Some COVID-19 samples were acute and others convalescent; all came from the United States, Italy and Spain.

Looked up from germline, CDR1 is SGHRS and CDR2 is YFSETQ. V was pared by 0 bases and J by 3 bases, with 2 bases of the junction left unmatched. The CDR3 runs 14 residues. TCRdb keeps only in-frame clones here, not all; method: immunoSEQ multiplex PCR. The sample has approximately 170,000 clones, approximately 80% seen once. The V gene is TRBV5-1, the J gene TRBJ1-1, with 7 bases matching TRBD1. This TCR derives from a man between 65 and 85 years old who had recovered from COVID-19. The sequencing sample was made of peripheral blood. The CDR3 DNA follows: TGCGCCAGCAGCTTGGTTCAGGGGGACACTGAAGCTTTCTTT. Its translation is CASSLVQGDTEAFF.